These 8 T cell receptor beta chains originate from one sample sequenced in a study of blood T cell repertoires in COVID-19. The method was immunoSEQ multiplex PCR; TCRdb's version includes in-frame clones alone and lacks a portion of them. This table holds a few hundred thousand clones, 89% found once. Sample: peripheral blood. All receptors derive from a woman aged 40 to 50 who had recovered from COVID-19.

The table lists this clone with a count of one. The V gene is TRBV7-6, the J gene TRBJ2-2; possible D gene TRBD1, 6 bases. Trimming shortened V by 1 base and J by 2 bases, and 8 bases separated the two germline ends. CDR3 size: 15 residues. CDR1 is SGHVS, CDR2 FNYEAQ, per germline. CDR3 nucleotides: TGTGCCAGCAGCTTAGGGACAGATAACACCGGGGAGCTGTTTTTT. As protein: CASSLGTDNTGELFF.

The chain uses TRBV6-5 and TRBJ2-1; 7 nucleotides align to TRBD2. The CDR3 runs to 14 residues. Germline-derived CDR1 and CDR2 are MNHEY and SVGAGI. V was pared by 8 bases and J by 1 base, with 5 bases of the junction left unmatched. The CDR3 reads CASSVSGSYNEQFF. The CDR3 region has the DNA TGTGCCAGCTCTGTTAGCGGGTCCTACAATGAGCAGTTCTTC.

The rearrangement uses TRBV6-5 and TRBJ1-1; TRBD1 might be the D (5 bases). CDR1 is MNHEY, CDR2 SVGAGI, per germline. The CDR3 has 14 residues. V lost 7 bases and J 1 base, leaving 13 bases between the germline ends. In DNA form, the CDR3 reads TGTGCCAGCAAGGATTGGGGGGGGAACACTGAAGCTTTCTTT. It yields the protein CASKDWGGNTEAFF.

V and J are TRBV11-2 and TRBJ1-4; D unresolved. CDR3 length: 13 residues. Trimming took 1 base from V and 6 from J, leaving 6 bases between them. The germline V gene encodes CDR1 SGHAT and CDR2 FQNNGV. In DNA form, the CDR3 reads TGTGCCAGCAGCTTAGTAATCGATGAAAAACTGTTTTTT. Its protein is CASSLVIDEKLFF.

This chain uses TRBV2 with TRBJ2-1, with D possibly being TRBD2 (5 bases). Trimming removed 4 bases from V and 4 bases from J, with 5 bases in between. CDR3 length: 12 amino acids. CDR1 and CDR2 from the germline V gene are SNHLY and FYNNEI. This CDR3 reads CASSGGYNEQFF. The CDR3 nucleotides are TGTGCCAGCAGTGGAGGGTACAATGAGCAGTTCTTC.

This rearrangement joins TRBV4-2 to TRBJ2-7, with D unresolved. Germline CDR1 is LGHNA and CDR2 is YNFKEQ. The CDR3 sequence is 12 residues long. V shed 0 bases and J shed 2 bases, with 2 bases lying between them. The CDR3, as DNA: TGTGCCAGCAGCCAAGACGCCTACGAGCAGTACTTC. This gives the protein CASSQDAYEQYF.

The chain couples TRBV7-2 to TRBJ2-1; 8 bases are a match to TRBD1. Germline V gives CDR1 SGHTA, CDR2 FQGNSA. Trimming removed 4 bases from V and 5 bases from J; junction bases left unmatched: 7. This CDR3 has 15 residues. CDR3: CASSYQTGVNNEQFF. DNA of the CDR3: TGTGCCAGCAGCTACCAGACAGGGGTTAACAATGAGCAGTTCTTC.

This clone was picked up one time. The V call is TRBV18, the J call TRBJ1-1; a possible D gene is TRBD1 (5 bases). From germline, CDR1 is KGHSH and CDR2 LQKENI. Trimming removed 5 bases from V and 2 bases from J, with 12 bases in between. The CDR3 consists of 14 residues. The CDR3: CASSLGGGNTEAFF. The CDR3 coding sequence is TGTGCCAGCTCATTGGGGGGGGGAAACACTGAAGCTTTCTTT.